This TCR beta chain was sequenced for a study of T cell responses to AZD1222 COVID-19 vaccine. For the study at large: Pooling was applied to second doses at about 4 or about 12 weeks.

Study-level points and caveats: Reportedly, close to half of spike-specific TCRs are directed against unmutated variant regions. Only five or six people who got AZD1222 tested seropositive at baseline. Donors were largely white British and mainly female; clonal diversity was possibly underestimated.

As regards this clone: The target antigen is unknown.

TCRdb's copy holds only in-frame clones and misses some; the assay was immunoSEQ multiplex PCR. This sample has roughly 100,000 clones, with approximately 90% found just once. The receptor was derived from an adult in good health. The source was peripheral blood, collected on day 0 of AZD1222 vaccination.

CDR3 amino acids: CSGRTGPSQYF. The CDR3 DNA is TGCAGCGGCCGGACAGGCCCCAGTCAGTACTTC. The chain combines TRBV29-1 with TRBJ2-7; 7 positions match TRBD1. CDR3 length equals 11 residues. The ends lost 7 bases at V and 10 bases at J; junction bases unmatched: 10. CDR1 is SQVTM and CDR2 is ANQGSEA in the germline V gene.